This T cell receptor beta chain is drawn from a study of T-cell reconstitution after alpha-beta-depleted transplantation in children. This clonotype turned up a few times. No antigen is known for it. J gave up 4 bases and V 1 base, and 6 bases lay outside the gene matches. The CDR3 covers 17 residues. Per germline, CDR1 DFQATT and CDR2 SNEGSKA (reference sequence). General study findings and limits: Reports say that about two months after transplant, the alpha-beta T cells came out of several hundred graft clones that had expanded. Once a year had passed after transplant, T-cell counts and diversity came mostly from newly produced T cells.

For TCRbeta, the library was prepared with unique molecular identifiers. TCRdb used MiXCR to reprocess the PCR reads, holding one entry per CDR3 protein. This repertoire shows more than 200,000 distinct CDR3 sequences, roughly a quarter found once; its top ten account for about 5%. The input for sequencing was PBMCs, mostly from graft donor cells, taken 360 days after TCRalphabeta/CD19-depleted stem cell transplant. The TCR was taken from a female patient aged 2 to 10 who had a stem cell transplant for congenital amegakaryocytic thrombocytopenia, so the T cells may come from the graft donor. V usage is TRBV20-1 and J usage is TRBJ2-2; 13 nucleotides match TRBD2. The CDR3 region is CSARAGLAGETTGELFF. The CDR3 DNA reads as TGCAGTGCTAGAGCCGGACTAGCGGGGGAGACCACCGGGGAGCTGTTTTTT.